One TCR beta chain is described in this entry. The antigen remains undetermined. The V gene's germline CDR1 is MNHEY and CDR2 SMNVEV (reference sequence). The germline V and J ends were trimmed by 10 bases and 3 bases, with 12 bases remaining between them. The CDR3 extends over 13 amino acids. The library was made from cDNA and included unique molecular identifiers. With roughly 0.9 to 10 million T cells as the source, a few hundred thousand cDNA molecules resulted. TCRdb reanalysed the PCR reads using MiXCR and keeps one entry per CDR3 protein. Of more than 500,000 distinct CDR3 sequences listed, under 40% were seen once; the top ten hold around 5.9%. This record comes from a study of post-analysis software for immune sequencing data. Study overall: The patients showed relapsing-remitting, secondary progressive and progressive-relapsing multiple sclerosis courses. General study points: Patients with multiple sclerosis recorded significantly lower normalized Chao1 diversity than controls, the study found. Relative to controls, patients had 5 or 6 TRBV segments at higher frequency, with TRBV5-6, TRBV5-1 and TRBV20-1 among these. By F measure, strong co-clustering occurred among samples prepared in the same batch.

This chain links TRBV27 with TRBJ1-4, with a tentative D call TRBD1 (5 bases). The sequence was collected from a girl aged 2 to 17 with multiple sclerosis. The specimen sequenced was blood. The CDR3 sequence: CATRRGANEKLFF. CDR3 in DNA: TGTGCCACCCGGAGGGGCGCTAATGAAAAACTGTTTTTT.